This T cell receptor beta chain comes out of a study of cytomegalovirus exposure and HLA in healthy donors. It was with 60 Vbeta and 13 Jbeta primers that the PCR ran. This table comes from immunoSEQ multiplex PCR, and its TCRdb copy is limited to in-frame clones, with some not included. The data show 150,000 to 200,000 clones, roughly 87% seen once. The germline V gene has CDR1 SQVTM and CDR2 ANQGSEA. The CDR3 sequence is 13 residues long. This receptor was taken from a man in his fifties in good health and CMV-seronegative. What was sequenced was PBMCs. This chain connects TRBV29-1 to TRBJ2-5, with 11 nucleotides matching TRBD2. The DNA end lines up better with TRBJ2-7; the J call may be wrong. In DNA form, the CDR3 reads TGCAGCGTGGGGACTAGCGGAAACTACGAGCAGTACTTC. As protein: CSVGTSGNYEQYF.